The rows below give T cell receptor beta chains drawn from one sample of a study of blood T cell repertoires in COVID-19. Method: immunoSEQ multiplex PCR; TCRdb's copy keeps in-frame clones and lacks some. The repertoire has some 19,000 clones, 75% to 85% of them found once; the top ten carry 64%. The sample was peripheral blood. The source is a man aged 80 or over with acute or convalescent COVID-19. CDR3s include the opening cysteine and the closing phenylalanine or tryptophan. A D gene is named only where the DNA matches it firmly. Size tells how often a clone was seen (once, few, many) or the class of an expanded clone, and some rows leave it out.

j_call d_call v_call clone_size cdr3_aa cdr3_nt
TRBJ2-3 NA TRBV6-5 NA CASSSGSTTDTQYF TGTGCCAGCAGTTCCGGGTCCACCACAGATACGCAGTATTTT
TRBJ1-3 TRBD1 TRBV6-6 NA CAATQGTGGNTIYF TGTGCCGCCACACAGGGGACGGGAGGAAACACCATATATTTT
TRBJ2-2 TRBD2 TRBV3-1/TRBV3-2 NA CASSLRDYHTGELFF TGTGCCAGCAGTCTGCGGGACTATCACACCGGGGAGCTGTTTTTT
TRBJ2-3 NA TRBV14 NA CASSQDDYLSSTDTQYF TGTGCCAGCAGCCAAGATGACTACCTTTCGAGCACAGATACGCAGTATTTT
TRBJ2-1 TRBD1 TRBV20-1 NA CSASEDRVNNEQFF TGCAGTGCTAGTGAGGACAGGGTCAACAATGAGCAGTTCTTC
TRBJ2-2 NA TRBV6-5 NA CASSSTSSTGELFF TGTGCCAGCAGTTCCACTAGTTCAACCGGGGAGCTGTTTTTT
TRBJ2-2 NA TRBV30 NA CAWSVRVVNTGELFF TGTGCCTGGAGTGTACGGGTGGTGAACACCGGGGAGCTGTTTTTT
TRBJ2-3 TRBD1 TRBV15 NA CATSRGTGDGDTQYF TGTGCCACCAGCAGGGGTACAGGGGATGGAGATACGCAGTATTTT
TRBJ2-7 TRBD1 TRBV9 few CASSSGTAYEQYF TGTGCCAGCAGCTCAGGGACAGCCTACGAGCAGTACTTC
TRBJ1-2 NA TRBV29-1 NA CSVEDLRRELYGYTF TGCAGCGTTGAAGATCTTCGACGGGAACTCTATGGCTACACCTTC
TRBJ2-5 NA TRBV3-1/TRBV3-2 many CASSPSPETQYF TGTGCCAGCAGCCCTAGCCCGGAGACCCAGTACTTC
TRBJ2-1 NA TRBV21-1 NA CASSRHPGTSIDNEQFF TGTGCCAGCAGCAGACATCCCGGGACTAGTATCGACAATGAGCAGTTCTTC
TRBJ1-3 NA TRBV5-6 NA CASSLMSRRAGGNTIYF TGTGCCAGCAGCTTAATGTCCAGGAGGGCCGGTGGAAACACCATATATTTT
TRBJ2-7 TRBD1 TRBV30 NA CAWGQGAYEQYF TGTGCCTGGGGACAGGGGGCTTACGAGCAGTACTTC
TRBJ2-7 TRBD1 TRBV18 NA CASSPLPQGAGEQYF TGTGCCAGCTCACCACTCCCACAGGGGGCGGGCGAGCAGTACTTC
TRBJ2-5 NA TRBV7-9 NA CASSYRTVETQETQYF TGTGCCAGCAGCTATCGGACAGTGGAAACTCAAGAGACCCAGTACTTC
TRBJ1-1 TRBD1 TRBV3-1/TRBV3-2 few CASSPNRGGNTEAFF TGTGCCAGCAGCCCGAACAGGGGGGGAAACACTGAAGCTTTCTTT
TRBJ2-7 NA TRBV28 NA CASKGQVSYEQYF TGTGCCAGCAAGGGGCAGGTCTCCTACGAGCAGTACTTC
TRBJ1-3 TRBD1 TRBV7-2 NA CASSRRGVGNTIYF TGTGCCAGCAGCCGCAGGGGGGTTGGAAACACCATATATTTT
TRBJ2-7 NA TRBV7-8 NA CASSLLREQYF TGTGCCAGCAGCCTCTTGAGGGAGCAGTACTTC
TRBJ2-1 TRBD2 TRBV14 once CASSPPGPGLAGHEQFF TGTGCCAGCAGCCCCCCCGGTCCGGGACTAGCGGGGCATGAGCAGTTCTTC
TRBJ1-1 NA TRBV18 NA CASSPIQRNTEAFF TGTGCCAGCTCACCAATACAGAGGAACACTGAAGCTTTCTTT
TRBJ1-1 NA TRBV7-2 few CASSLGGLNTEAFF TGTGCCAGCAGCTTAGGGGGCTTGAACACTGAAGCTTTCTTT
TRBJ1-1 TRBD1 TRBV7-9 NA CASSLAGTGRTEAFF TGTGCCAGCAGCTTAGCCGGGACAGGGAGAACTGAAGCTTTCTTT
TRBJ2-7 NA TRBV27 NA CASSLSGAGNEQYF TGTGCCAGCAGTTTATCGGGGGCTGGCAACGAGCAGTACTTC
TRBJ1-2 NA TRBV5-1 NA CASSLGQGSNYGYTF TGCGCCAGCAGCTTGGGGCAGGGGTCTAACTATGGCTACACCTTC
TRBJ2-3 TRBD1 TRBV6-5 NA CASRDDRGSDTQYF TGTGCCAGCAGAGACGACAGGGGATCAGATACGCAGTATTTT
TRBJ2-7 TRBD2 TRBV27 NA CASGLPGGGEQYF TGTGCCAGCGGATTACCGGGGGGAGGCGAGCAGTACTTC
TRBJ2-5 NA TRBV12-3/TRBV12-4 NA CASSEGYETQYF TGTGCCAGCAGTGAGGGTTACGAGACCCAGTACTTC
TRBJ2-2 TRBD1 TRBV7-2 NA CASSLRQGADTGELFF TGTGCCAGCAGCTTACGACAGGGGGCTGACACCGGGGAGCTGTTTTTT
TRBJ2-5 NA TRBV11-3 NA CASSLGLGAAEETQYF TGTGCCAGCAGCTTAGGTCTGGGGGCGGCGGAAGAGACCCAGTACTTC
TRBJ2-1 NA TRBV28 NA CASSLEGGPGDNEQFF TGTGCCAGCAGTTTAGAGGGGGGGCCTGGGGACAATGAGCAGTTCTTC
TRBJ2-1 NA TRBV6-6 NA CASTSTGPYNEQFF TGTGCCAGCACCAGTACAGGGCCCTACAATGAGCAGTTCTTC
TRBJ2-7 NA TRBV27 NA CASSSTDPGDEQYF TGTGCCAGCAGTTCCACGGACCCAGGGGACGAGCAGTACTTC
TRBJ2-2 TRBD1 TRBV27 NA CASSLPGQGGTGELFF TGTGCCAGCAGTTTACCGGGACAGGGCGGGACCGGGGAGCTGTTTTTT
TRBJ1-2 NA TRBV30 NA CAWSVGATGKDRF TGTGCCTGGAGTGTAGGCGCGACAGGAAAGGACCGCTTC
TRBJ1-1 TRBD1 TRBV19 few CATKQGVVTEAFF TGTGCCACCAAACAGGGGGTGGTGACTGAAGCTTTCTTT
TRBJ1-2 TRBD1 TRBV5-1 NA CASSLAVSGGAYGYTF TGCGCCAGCAGCTTGGCCGTATCAGGGGGCGCTTATGGCTACACCTTC
TRBJ2-7 TRBD2 TRBV4-2 NA CASSQRGTSGFPEQYF TGTGCCAGCAGCCAAAGAGGGACTAGCGGGTTTCCCGAGCAGTACTTC
TRBJ1-2 NA TRBV5-5 once CASSLAPTGNYGYTF TGTGCCAGCAGCTTGGCCCCCACAGGGAACTATGGCTATACCTTC
TRBJ2-1 TRBD2 TRBV28 NA CASSLGSGGAWNEQFF TGTGCCAGCAGTTTAGGGAGCGGGGGGGCCTGGAATGAGCAGTTCTTC
TRBJ1-1 TRBD1 TRBV28 NA CASSRDRLRDTEAFF TGTGCCAGCAGTAGGGACAGGCTCAGGGACACTGAAGCTTTCTTT
TRBJ2-5 NA TRBV28 many CASSLGGIQETQYF TGTGCCAGCAGTTTGGGGGGTATCCAAGAGACCCAGTACTTC
TRBJ1-2 NA TRBV30 NA CAWSVVGPGYTF TGTGCCTGGAGTGTAGTGGGCCCTGGCTACACCTTC
TRBJ2-1 NA TRBV27 NA CASSLGLPLAGAYNEQFF TGTGCCAGCAGTTTAGGTCTCCCTCTGGCGGGGGCGTACAATGAGCAGTTCTTC
TRBJ1-1 NA TRBV14 NA CASSPITDVGQPNTEAFF TGTGCCAGCAGCCCCATTACTGACGTGGGACAACCGAACACTGAAGCTTTCTTT
TRBJ1-5 NA TRBV6-5 NA CASNDSGGAVQPQHF TGTGCCAGCAACGATTCGGGGGGCGCCGTACAGCCCCAGCATTTT
TRBJ1-5 NA TRBV24-1 once CATSASSVVGNQPQHF TGTGCCACCAGTGCATCATCGGTGGTCGGCAATCAGCCCCAGCATTTT
TRBJ2-2 TRBD2 TRBV5-6 NA CASSAGLAGGPLIWELFF TGTGCCAGCAGCGCGGGACTAGCGGGGGGGCCCTTGATTTGGGAGCTGTTTTTT
TRBJ1-1 NA TRBV5-5 NA CASSHAPRTANTEAFF TGTGCCAGCAGCCACGCGCCTCGGACAGCCAACACTGAAGCTTTCTTT
TRBJ1-4 NA TRBV30 NA CAWSRSSNEKLFF TGTGCCTGGTCGCGGAGCTCTAATGAAAAACTGTTTTTT
TRBJ2-3 NA TRBV5-6 once CASCLARRGDTQYF TGTGCCAGCTGCTTGGCTCGGCGAGGGGATACGCAGTATTTT
TRBJ1-1 NA TRBV18 NA CASSNLGTEAFF TGTGCCAGCTCAAACCTAGGTACTGAAGCTTTCTTT
TRBJ2-7 TRBD1 TRBV28 NA CASSSTGNEQYF TGTGCCAGCAGTTCGACAGGGAACGAGCAGTACTTC
TRBJ2-7 NA TRBV29-1 NA CSVVRGPYEQYF TGCAGCGTTGTCAGGGGTCCCTACGAGCAGTACTTC